Detailed here is one T cell receptor (beta chain). The data are from a study of blood T cells in healthy people across ages. Study-level information: About one barcoded beta molecule per two T cells was the capture yield of template switching.

A second PCR, run for about 6 to 11 cycles, used a sample-barcoded 5' primer plus a J-beta primer mix. Each cDNA was tagged by a template-switch adaptor containing 12 random nucleotides. TCRdb independently ran MiXCR on the 5' RACE reads; one entry per CDR3 protein. The sample has more than 500,000 distinct CDR3 sequences, 27% seen once. This CDR3 is built from 15 residues. Germline CDR1 SGHTA, CDR2 FQGTGA. Trimming removed 2 bases from V and 1 base from J, with 10 bases in between. The chain carries TRBV7-3 and TRBJ2-3; D assignment may be TRBD1 or TRBD2 (5 bases each). Source material: blood. This clonotype was sampled from a woman between 70 and 85 years old in good health. CDR3 protein: CASSLLVGGTDTQYF. The CDR3 coding sequence is TGTGCCAGCAGCTTACTAGTGGGGGGCACAGATACGCAGTATTTT.